These 21 T cell receptor beta chains share one sample of origin, sequenced in a study of T cells in Graves' hyperthyroidism and ophthalmopathy. RNA transcripts gave rise to amplified TCR beta CDR3 regions. Carried out on the TCR CDR3, a first-round RT-PCR used the HTBI primer set. Each CDR3 protein is one row after TCRdb ran MiXCR on the multiplex PCR reads. The profile shows 400,000 or so distinct CDR3 sequences, over 11% of them singletons. The sample comprised blood. All receptors derive from a man aged 50 or older with Graves' ophthalmopathy.

There are a few counts of this clonotype. CDR3 region: CASSYLFQNIPYGYTF. The DNA for the CDR3 is TGTGCCAGCAGTTACCTGTTCCAGAACATTCCCTATGGCTACACCTTC. The gene calls are TRBV6-5 and TRBJ1-2; D call uncertain. The CDR3 covers 16 residues. The V end was cut by 2 bases, the J end by 4 bases, with 17 bases between. CDR1 and CDR2 from the germline V gene are MNHEY and SVGAGI.

At least ten counts were recorded for this clonotype. This rearrangement joins TRBV5-5 to TRBJ2-7, with a tentative D call TRBD1 (6 bases). The germline V gene has CDR1 SGHKS and CDR2 YYEKEE (reference sequence). V dropped 2 bases and J dropped 1 base, with 16 bases sitting between them. CDR3 size: 16 residues. This chain's CDR3 is CASSLYSGGASYEQYF. As DNA, the CDR3 is TGTGCCAGCAGCTTATACTCTGGGGGCGCGTCCTACGAGCAGTACTTC.

This clonotype was picked up many times. The chain recombines TRBV11-3 with TRBJ2-5, with TRBD2 identical over 7 bases. With V trimmed by 3 bases and J by 2 bases, 9 bases remained unmatched. CDR1 and CDR2 from the germline V gene are SGHNT and YENEEA. CDR3 length: 16 amino acids. The chain's CDR3 is CASSLAGRGGQETQYF. CDR3 coding DNA: TGTGCCAGCAGCTTGGCTGGGAGGGGAGGTCAAGAGACCCAGTACTTC.

This rearrangement joins TRBV6-2 or TRBV6-3 to TRBJ2-2, with TRBD2 as a possible D gene (6 bases). This CDR3 spans 14 amino acids. CDR1 MNHEY and CDR2 SVGEGT come from the germline V gene. V dropped 6 bases and J dropped 6 bases, with 14 bases sitting between them. The CDR3, as DNA: TGTGCCAGCAGGCAGCCAGCGGGCCCCGGGGAGCTGTTTTTT. It encodes CASRQPAGPGELFF.

This clonotype was detected many times. CDR3 sequence reads: CASSLRGNEAFF. The CDR3 DNA reads as TGTGCCAGCAGCTTGCGGGGAAATGAAGCTTTCTTT. This chain links TRBV11-2 with TRBJ1-1; D not resolved. CDR1 is SGHAT, CDR2 FQNNGV, per germline. This CDR3 comprises 12 residues. Trimming removed 3 bases from V and 7 bases from J, with 9 bases in between.

This clonotype came up many times. The rearrangement joins TRBV7-9 to TRBJ1-1; no clear D. V was trimmed by 2 bases and J by 2 bases, leaving 21 bases between them. The germline V gene has CDR1 SEHNR and CDR2 FQNEAQ (reference sequence). The CDR3 extends over 18 amino acids. The CDR3 DNA reads TGTGCCAGCAGCTTACGTAGCAGATCAAATTGGGTAAACACTGAAGCTTTCTTT. Protein sequence: CASSLRSRSNWVNTEAFF. The variable domain in full, completed from reference TRBV7-9 and TRBJ1-1, reads DTGVSQNPRHKITKRGQNVTFRCDPISEHNRLYWYRQTLGQGPEFLTYFQNEAQLEKSRLLSDRFSAERPKGSFSTLEIQRTEQGDSAMYLCASSLRSRSNWVNTEAFFGQGTRLTVV.

This clonotype was counted at least ten times. This sequence joins TRBV19 and TRBJ2-2; D possibly uses TRBD1 or TRBD2 (5 bases each). Germline V lookup: CDR1 LNHDA, CDR2 SQIVND (reference sequence). V lost 4 bases, J lost 4 bases, and 10 bases lay in between. The CDR3 spans 14 residues. The CDR3 region is CASSTREITGELFF. In DNA, the CDR3 is TGTGCCAGTAGTACCAGGGAGATCACCGGGGAGCTGTTTTTT.

This clonotype showed up many times. The chain couples TRBV20-1 to TRBJ2-5; 7 bases are a match to TRBD1. This CDR3 spans 15 amino acids. V gave up 4 bases and J gave up 1 base; unmatched junction bases: 9. Germline assignment: CDR1 DFQATT and CDR2 SNEGSKA (reference sequence). The CDR3: CSAIPPTGSQETQYF. CDR3 nucleotide sequence: TGCAGTGCTATACCCCCGACAGGGAGCCAAGAGACCCAGTACTTC.

The V call is TRBV19, the J call TRBJ2-1; TRBD2 matches at 9 bases. There are 14 residues in the CDR3. Germline-derived CDR1 and CDR2 are LNHDA and SQIVND (reference sequence). Losses at the gene ends were 11 bases for V and 5 bases for J; bases not matched to a gene: 10. The CDR3 loop reads CASKREASHNEQFF. The DNA for the CDR3 is TGTGCCTCAAAGCGGGAGGCCAGTCACAATGAGCAGTTCTTC.

In its sample, this clonotype was seen a few times. The J gene is TRBJ1-5, the V gene TRBV28; D is unresolved. Trimming took off 8 bases at V and 7 bases at J, with 12 bases between the two ends. Germline V CDR1 and CDR2: MDHEN, SYDVKM. This CDR3 contains 12 residues. CDR3 loop: CASSERAQPQHF. The CDR3 DNA sequence: TGTGCCAGCTCTGAGAGGGCGCAGCCCCAGCATTTT.

This clonotype was detected ten times or more. This chain connects TRBV6-1 to TRBJ2-3; D is perhaps TRBD2 (5 bases). The CDR3 is 12 residues long. CDR1 is MNHNS and CDR2 is SASEGT in the germline V gene. Trimming took 6 bases from V and 7 from J, leaving 11 bases between them. The CDR3 nucleotides are TGTGCCAGCAGCCCCACTAGTAATACGCAGTATTTT. Translation gives CASSPTSNTQYF.

This clonotype was observed many times. This chain links TRBV7-6 with TRBJ2-7, with TRBD1 matching 7 bases. This CDR3 contains 13 residues. Germline lookup yields CDR1 SGHVS and CDR2 FNYEAQ. J lost 7 bases, V lost 0 bases, and 3 bases had no gene match. For the CDR3, the DNA is TGTGCCAGCAGCTTAGCGTCAGGGGGAGAGCAGTACTTC. It codes for CASSLASGGEQYF.

In this sample, this clonotype turned up a few times. The chain links TRBV25-1 to TRBJ2-5; TRBD2 agrees at 14 bases. Germline CDR1 reads MGHDK; CDR2 reads SYGVNS. Trimming at V came to 5 bases and at J to 1 base, leaving 3 bases not matched to a gene. CDR3 length equals 16 residues. CDR3 sequence: CASSPGTSGGQETQYF. The CDR3 DNA reads as TGTGCCAGCAGTCCTGGGACTAGCGGGGGCCAAGAGACCCAGTACTTC.

This clonotype came up many times. V and J are TRBV2 and TRBJ2-7, with 10 bases lining up with TRBD2. The CDR3 contains 15 residues. V lost 8 bases and J lost 0; bases outside the gene matches: 7. Germline assignment: CDR1 SNHLY and CDR2 FYNNEI. The CDR3 DNA follows: TGTGCCAGCCCCAAAGGACTAGCGGCCTCCTACGAGCAGTACTTC. This translates into CASPKGLAASYEQYF.

The genes are TRBV6-2 or TRBV6-3 and TRBJ2-1, with 12 bases matching TRBD2. This CDR3 is 15 amino acids long. Germline V lookup: CDR1 MNHEY, CDR2 SVGEGT. V shed 4 bases and J 10 bases; nucleotides not matched to a gene: 8. The DNA of the CDR3 is TGTGCCAGCAGTTTTACTAGCGGGAGGATCAGGGAGCAGTTCTTC. Protein: CASSFTSGRIREQFF.

This clonotype appeared a few times. This rearrangement joins TRBV29-1 to TRBJ2-1, with 12 bases aligning to TRBD1. Trimming took 1 base from V and 3 from J; bases not matched to a gene: 4. Per the germline V gene, CDR1 is SQVTM and CDR2 is ANQGSEA. The CDR3 sequence is 16 residues long. This CDR3 reads CSVEGGTGGYYNEQFF. CDR3 DNA sequence: TGCAGCGTTGAAGGCGGGACAGGGGGCTACTACAATGAGCAGTTCTTC.

This clonotype has a count of ten or more. The gene calls are TRBV10-1 and TRBJ2-2, with 8 bases identical to TRBD1. CDR3 size: 13 residues. V dropped 9 bases and J dropped 3; count of bases not matched to a gene: 3. The germline V gene has CDR1 WNHNN and CDR2 SYGVQD (reference sequence). CDR3 DNA sequence: TGCGCCAGTAAACAGGGGGACACCGGGGAGCTGTTTTTT. This translates into CASKQGDTGELFF.

Only a few counts were recorded for this clonotype. V gene TRBV20-1 combines with J gene TRBJ2-7, with D possibly TRBD1 on 6 matching bases. V was shortened by 4 bases and J by 0 bases, with 10 bases between the two germline ends. CDR3 length: 13 amino acids. Germline loops: CDR1 DFQATT, CDR2 SNEGSKA (reference sequence). In DNA form, the CDR3 reads TGCAGTGCTACGACAGGTCTCTCCTACGAGCAGTACTTC. Protein sequence: CSATTGLSYEQYF.

Many counts were recorded for this clonotype. The chain carries TRBV6-2 or TRBV6-3 and TRBJ1-1, with TRBD1 matching over 7 bases. The V segment lost 2 bases and the J segment 4 bases; nucleotides outside the gene matches: 4. The CDR3 runs 14 residues. The germline V gene encodes CDR1 MNHEY and CDR2 SVGEGT. The CDR3 is CASSYAQGVTEAFF. The CDR3 coding sequence is TGTGCCAGCAGTTACGCGCAGGGGGTCACTGAAGCTTTCTTT.

This clonotype was found many times. CDR3 nucleotides: TGTGCCAGCAGTTATGACACCAAAAAAAACTATGGCTACACCTTC. Translation gives CASSYDTKKNYGYTF. The chain has TRBV6-1 and TRBJ1-2; D ambiguous. The CDR3 totals 15 residues. The V end lost 5 bases, the J end lost 2 bases, and 15 bases lay between the germline ends. CDR1 MNHNS and CDR2 SASEGT come from the germline V gene.

A few counts support this clonotype. The chain employs TRBV4-2 and TRBJ2-1; possible D gene TRBD2, 6 bases. Germline V gene data show CDR1 as LGHNA and CDR2 as YNFKEQ. Trimming pared 2 bases from V and 9 bases from J, leaving 11 bases between. The CDR3 extends over 13 amino acids. CDR3 DNA: TGTGCCAGCAGCCAAACCGGGAGTGGTGAGCAGTTCTTC. Its protein product is CASSQTGSGEQFF.